This record covers a single T cell receptor beta chain. Its antigen remains unidentified. The PCR contained 60 Vbeta and 13 Jbeta primers. Profiled with immunoSEQ multiplex PCR; TCRdb holds only in-frame clones, not every one. Among 150,000 to 200,000 clones listed, over 70% were seen once. The data stem from a study of cytomegalovirus exposure and HLA in healthy donors. The study, taken as a whole, reports: The listing of 150 or so TCR beta chains classed them as cytomegalovirus-associated. Most TCRs appeared rarely, but some public TCRs recurred in many donors.

This CDR3 has 16 residues. Trimming shortened V by 2 bases and J by 6 bases, and 17 bases separated the two germline ends. The germline V gene has CDR1 SNHLY and CDR2 FYNNEI. The sequence came from a woman aged 50 to 60 in good health and CMV-seronegative. The chain uses TRBV2 and TRBJ2-1, with TRBD2 as a possible D gene (6 bases). Sequencing used PBMCs. The CDR3 protein is CASSELRLVGSNEQFF. The CDR3, as DNA: TGTGCCAGCAGTGAACTCCGACTAGTGGGTAGCAATGAGCAGTTCTTC.